One sample yielded the 10 T cell receptor beta chains listed below, sequenced in a study of tumor-infiltrating lymphocytes in oesophageal squamous cell carcinoma. From the PCR reads, TCRdb called clonotypes with MiXCR, one entry per CDR3 protein. The profile shows 3,500 to 4,000 distinct CDR3 sequences, just under 20% of them singletons. Sample: normal esophageal tissue next to the tumor. The origin of the receptors is a male donor with esophageal squamous cell carcinoma.

The chain joins TRBV19 to TRBJ2-3, with 7 positions matching TRBD2. The J call may be incorrect, as the DNA end agrees better with TRBJ2-1. The CDR3 totals 14 residues. CDR1 is LNHDA and CDR2 is SQIVND in the germline V gene (reference sequence). The DNA of the CDR3 is TGTGCCAGTAGTATAAGCGGGGCTGCCTACGAGCAGTTCTTC. This translates into CASSISGAAYEQFF.

This clonotype was seen ten or more times. Being one base from a much bigger clone, this may be a read error. This chain connects TRBV7-2 to TRBJ2-7, with D tentatively TRBD1 or TRBD2 (5 bases each). Germline CDR1 reads SGHTA; CDR2 reads FQGNSA. This CDR3 is 16 amino acids long. The germline V and J ends were trimmed by 7 bases and 7 bases, with 26 bases remaining between them. The CDR3, as DNA: TGTGCCAGCAAGAGAGAGGGGCCCCAAACCTACAATGAGCAGTACTTC. Protein: CASKREGPQTYNEQYF.

The rearrangement links TRBV29-1 to TRBJ2-3; D may be TRBD1 (6 bases). Matching the DNA end better, TRBJ2-1 makes the J call doubtful. Per germline, CDR1 SQVTM and CDR2 ANQGSEA. The CDR3 is 12 amino acids. CDR3 DNA sequence: TGCAGCTCCAGGGGCAGCTACTCGGAGCAGTTCTTC. It codes for CSSRGSYSEQFF.

This clonotype was observed at least ten times. The CDR3 DNA sequence: TGTGCCAGCAGCTTTCCGTCCAGAGTCTATAATTCACCCCTCCACTTT. It encodes CASSFPSRVYNSPLHF. This sequence joins TRBV7-2 and TRBJ1-6; D is uncertain. Germline assignment: CDR1 SGHTA and CDR2 FQGNSA. The V end lost 3 bases, the J end lost 3 bases, and 12 bases lay between the germline ends. CDR3 length equals 16 residues.

J is TRBJ1-1 and V is TRBV9; D is undetermined. The CDR3 covers 13 residues. The V gene's germline CDR1 is SGDLS and CDR2 YYNGEE. Trimming removed 3 bases at V and 1 base at J, with 7 bases between. Written as DNA, the CDR3 is TGTGCCAGCAGCGCCCGACAGAACACTGAAGCTTTCTTT. Protein sequence: CASSARQNTEAFF.

This clonotype was seen a handful of times. Given the absence of the conserved phenylalanine or tryptophan at the CDR3 end, a read error is likely. The DNA is left out, because the CDR3 cannot be placed on it with certainty; the CDR3 is given as TCRdb lists it. The V and J genes are TRBV7-2 and TRBJ2-7; TRBD1, the table's D call, was not compared with the DNA. Germline CDR1 reads SGHTA; CDR2 reads FQGNSA. The CDR3 is made up of 15 amino acids, end residues included. The CDR3: CASKGAGTNVYTFGS.

The CDR3 loop reads CSAGSASAGNEQFF. The CDR3 coding sequence is TGCAGTGCTGGATCGGCATCTGCGGGCAATGAGCAGTTCTTC. The V gene is TRBV20-1, the J gene TRBJ2-5, with D possibly being TRBD2 (5 bases). The last part of the DNA fits TRBJ2-1 better; the J call may be wrong. The germline CDR1 and CDR2 sequences are DFQATT and SNEGSKA (reference sequence). CDR3 size: 14 residues.

The chain couples TRBV7-3 to TRBJ2-3, with 9 bases lining up with TRBD1. The better agreement between TRBJ2-1 and the DNA end casts doubt on the J call. CDR3 length: 16 amino acids. In germline, CDR1 is SGHTA, CDR2 FQGTGA. CDR3 sequence (DNA): TGTGCCAGCAGCTTAAATGGGACAGGGCCCTACAATGAGCAGTTCTTC. Translated, it gives CASSLNGTGPYNEQFF.

V gene TRBV20-1 combines with J gene TRBJ2-4; D unclear. The DNA matches TRBJ2-7 better at its end, which makes the J call doubtful. This CDR3 has 11 residues. CDR1 DFQATT and CDR2 SNEGSKA come from the germline V gene (reference sequence). Here the CDR3 reads CSARSNYEQYF. CDR3 nucleotide sequence: TGCAGTGCTAGATCAAACTACGAGCAGTACTTC.

This clonotype has only one observation. The V and J genes are TRBV12-3 or TRBV12-4 and TRBJ2-6; 8 bases align to TRBD1. V shed 5 bases and J 3 bases; nucleotides not matched to a gene: 3. There are 15 residues in the CDR3. CDR3 DNA sequence: TGTGCCAGCAGTCCCAGGGGGCATGGGGCCAACGTCCTGACTTTC. Residues: CASSPRGHGANVLTF.